This T cell receptor beta chain was documented in a study of blood T cells in healthy people across ages. Each donor supplied roughly 10 milliliters of peripheral blood. Researchers isolated at least 6 million PBMCs per sample. For the second PCR, which ran for about 6 to 12 cycles, a sample-barcoded 5' primer and a J-beta primer mix were used. Each cDNA molecule was tagged by a template-switch adaptor with 12 random nucleotides. All samples gave at least 2.5 million CDR3-containing paired-end reads. One entry per CDR3 protein results from TCRdb running MiXCR on the 5' RACE reads. The table records 1,500,000 or so distinct CDR3 sequences, approximately 43% of them present only once. Germline CDR1 and CDR2: SGHTA and FQGNSA. Trimming shortened V by 6 bases and J by 5 bases, and 14 bases separated the two germline ends. The CDR3 spans 13 residues.

The rearrangement uses TRBV7-2 and TRBJ2-7; D is possibly TRBD2 (5 bases). The receptor was derived from a woman under 30 in good health. The sequencing input was blood. CDR3 residues: CASSRRGGNEQYF. The CDR3 DNA follows: TGTGCCAGCAGTAGACGGGGTGGTAACGAGCAGTACTTC.